This T cell receptor (beta chain) was retrieved from a study of neoadjuvant anti-PD-1 for oral cavity cancer (dated by TCRdb to about 2021). Describing the broader study: Patients mostly received three to four biweekly doses of nivolumab at 3 mg/kg before curative-intent surgical resection. A fourth nivolumab dose was given around day 43 to patients without progression, and definitive surgical resection was performed in those patients on days 50-56. Under RECIST 1.1, patients with complete response, partial response or stable disease were classed as responders, and patients with progression were classed as non-responders. The parent correlative cohort included over nine patients, with an approximately 31% response rate.

The paper's findings and limits, for the study overall: Only three patients per response group were included in the TCR analyses, and the authors called for validation in larger cohorts. A higher pretreatment blood Treg/Th17 ratio correlated with both higher pretreatment blood TCRbeta clonality and lower post-treatment tumor TCRbeta clonality. Within PBMCs, T cell clonality (Gini index) was significantly higher in non-responders than responders after neoadjuvant nivolumab.

With regard to this clone: Its cognate antigen has yet to be identified. No quality values exist for individual bases; no much larger clone is one base distant.

Trimming at the junction amounts to 0 bases on V and 2 bases on J, and the germline ends lie 5 bases apart. Reading the germline V gene (reference sequence) gives CDR1 GTSNPN and CDR2 SVGIG. The CDR3 runs 12 residues from the cysteine to the phenylalanine. Only the CDR3 region is kept as DNA, spanning 36 bases read in frame from base 1. For deep sequencing, PBMC libraries mostly used approximately 0.45 ug of input genomic DNA, with six replicates for each sample. Following the manufacturer's instructions, the team built TCRbeta libraries using the immunoSEQ hsTCRbeta kit. An Illumina NovaSeq 6000 S4 flow cell was used to sequence the final libraries, which had first been combined to 3 nM. The authors processed their data as follows. The immunoSEQ Analyzer was used for raw data preprocessing and quality control. The analysis was limited to productive rearrangements, and each clonotype was defined by a unique CDR3 amino acid sequence. Repertoire clonality was estimated as the Gini-Simpson index, computed with the R package tcR. Student's t test was used to compare Gini indices, and Pearson correlation was used to assess associations with tumor size change. TCRdb took over this immuneACCESS table, retaining in-frame rearrangements with V and J assigned. Such tables are incomplete; in checked studies, under half of the missing clones stem from an unresolved V gene, and the remainder is unexplained. D and trimming come from the DNA, and the V and J calls and clone size come from that table. The sample contains 75,000 or so clones, approximately 84% of them found a single time. The ten top clones hold roughly 3% of the sample.

The label giving this sample's time point can be read as: before neoadjuvant nivolumab. Patients had been newly diagnosed with stage II-IVA oral cavity squamous cell carcinoma, and no prior systemic or radiation treatment had been given to the patients. The cohort was made up of patients with locally advanced, HPV-negative oral cavity squamous cell carcinoma. Peripheral blood mononuclear cells were analyzed directly and were not maintained or expanded in culture. The samples were obtained from a longitudinal correlative study of a single-arm phase II trial testing neoadjuvant nivolumab in oral cavity squamous cell carcinoma. Subject-matched pre- and post-treatment PBMCs and tumors from three responders and three non-responders were subjected to genomic DNA-based TCRbeta sequencing. Peripheral blood mononuclear cells were collected before nivolumab treatment and were collected again after treatment, at the time of surgery. The Maxwell RSC DNA from Cells kit was used to isolate genomic DNA from PBMCs.

The receptor chain draws on TRBV30 and TRBJ2-7, with an unclear D gene assignment. This TCR was sampled from a person between 35 and 79 years old with oral cavity squamous cell carcinoma. The sequencing here drew on PBMCs, taken before nivolumab (anti-PD-1) treatment. CDR3 region: CAWSVATYEQYF. The bases are TGTGCCTGGAGTGTAGCGACCTACGAGCAGTACTTC. Here the CDR3 is joined to the reference TRBV30 and TRBJ2-7 genes, and the full variable domain is: SQTIHQWPATLVQPVGSPLSLECTVEGTSNPNLYWYRQAAGRGLQLLFYSVGIGQISSEVPQNLSASRPQDRQFILSSKKLLLSDSGFYLCAWSVATYEQYFGPGTRLTVT.